The sequence of this T cell receptor (beta chain) was determined in a study of blood T cell repertoires in COVID-19. Study-wide background: Italy, Spain and the United States were the sources of the convalescent and acute COVID-19 samples.

Losses at the gene ends were 9 bases for V and 0 bases for J; bases not matched to a gene: 5. Germline V gene lookup returns CDR1 LGHNA and CDR2 YSLEER. CDR3 size: 14 residues. Data came from immunoSEQ multiplex PCR; TCRdb stores just in-frame clones and leaves some out. The sample includes roughly 260,000 clones, approximately 86% of them seen just once. The study drew participants aged about 18 to 89 years from roughly 25 US areas. Participant reports of clinical history set cohort assignment. The chain uses TRBV4-3 and TRBJ2-3, with TRBD2 identical over 8 bases. This sequence originates from a woman in her thirties with acute COVID-19. Sequenced sample: PBMCs or T cells enriched from blood (not recorded which). The DNA for the CDR3 is TGCGCCAGTAGCGGGGCCACTAGCACAGATACGCAGTATTTT. As protein: CASSGATSTDTQYF.